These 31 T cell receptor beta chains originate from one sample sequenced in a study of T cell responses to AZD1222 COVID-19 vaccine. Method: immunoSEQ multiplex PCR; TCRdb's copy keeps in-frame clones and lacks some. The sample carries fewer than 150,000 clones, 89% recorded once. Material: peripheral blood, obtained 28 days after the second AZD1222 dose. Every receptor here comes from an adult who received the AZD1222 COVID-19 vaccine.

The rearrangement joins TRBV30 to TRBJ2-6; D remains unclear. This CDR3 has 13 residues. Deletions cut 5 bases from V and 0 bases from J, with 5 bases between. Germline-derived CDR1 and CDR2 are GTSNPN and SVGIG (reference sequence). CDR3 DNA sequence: TGTGCCTGGCAGAGCTCTGGGGCCAACGTCCTGACTTTC. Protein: CAWQSSGANVLTF.

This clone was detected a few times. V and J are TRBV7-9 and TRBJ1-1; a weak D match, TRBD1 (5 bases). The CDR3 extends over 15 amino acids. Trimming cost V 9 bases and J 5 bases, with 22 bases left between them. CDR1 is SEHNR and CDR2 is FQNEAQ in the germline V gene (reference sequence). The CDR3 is CASLTGTKVETEAFF. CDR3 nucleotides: TGTGCCAGTTTAACCGGGACGAAAGTTGAAACTGAAGCTTTCTTT.

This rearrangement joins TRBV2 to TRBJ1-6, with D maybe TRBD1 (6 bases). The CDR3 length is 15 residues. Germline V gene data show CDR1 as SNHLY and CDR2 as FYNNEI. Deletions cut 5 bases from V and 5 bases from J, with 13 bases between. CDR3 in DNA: TGTGCCAGCAGTCTCACGGACAGCAATAATTCACCCCTCCACTTT. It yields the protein CASSLTDSNNSPLHF.

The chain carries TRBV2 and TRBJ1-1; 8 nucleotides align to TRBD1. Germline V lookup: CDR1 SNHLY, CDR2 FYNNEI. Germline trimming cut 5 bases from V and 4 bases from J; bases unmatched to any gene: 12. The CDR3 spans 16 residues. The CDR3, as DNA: TGTGCCAGCAGTCGAACCCAGACAGGGGTGGGCACTGAAGCTTTCTTT. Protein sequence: CASSRTQTGVGTEAFF.

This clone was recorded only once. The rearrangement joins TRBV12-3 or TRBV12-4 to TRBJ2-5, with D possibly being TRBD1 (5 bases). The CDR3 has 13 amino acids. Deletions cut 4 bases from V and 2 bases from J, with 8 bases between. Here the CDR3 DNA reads TGTGCCAGCAGTTGGGGCACACAAGAGACCCAGTACTTC. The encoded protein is CASSWGTQETQYF.

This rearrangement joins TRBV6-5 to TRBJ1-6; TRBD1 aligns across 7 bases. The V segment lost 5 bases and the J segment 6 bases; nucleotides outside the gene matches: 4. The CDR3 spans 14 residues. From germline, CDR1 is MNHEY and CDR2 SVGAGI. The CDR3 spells CASSRTGTNSPLHF. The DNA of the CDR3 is TGTGCCAGCAGTCGGACAGGAACTAATTCACCCCTCCACTTT.

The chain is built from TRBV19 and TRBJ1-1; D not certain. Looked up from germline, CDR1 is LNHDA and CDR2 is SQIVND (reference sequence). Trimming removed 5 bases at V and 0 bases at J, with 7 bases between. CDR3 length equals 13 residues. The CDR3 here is CASSPVMNTEAFF. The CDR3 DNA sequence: TGTGCCAGTAGTCCGGTTATGAACACTGAAGCTTTCTTT.

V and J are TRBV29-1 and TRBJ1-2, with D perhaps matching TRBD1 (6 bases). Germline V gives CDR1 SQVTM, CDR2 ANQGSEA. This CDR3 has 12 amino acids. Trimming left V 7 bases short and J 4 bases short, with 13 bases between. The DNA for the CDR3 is TGCAGCGCGGGACAAAATTCCTATGGCTACACCTTC. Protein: CSAGQNSYGYTF.

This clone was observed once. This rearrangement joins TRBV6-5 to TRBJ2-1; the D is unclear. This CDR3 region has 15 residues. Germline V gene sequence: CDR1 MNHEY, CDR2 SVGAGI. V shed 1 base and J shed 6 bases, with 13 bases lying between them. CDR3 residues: CASSYFRADGNEQFF. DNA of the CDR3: TGTGCCAGCAGTTACTTCCGGGCCGACGGCAATGAGCAGTTCTTC.

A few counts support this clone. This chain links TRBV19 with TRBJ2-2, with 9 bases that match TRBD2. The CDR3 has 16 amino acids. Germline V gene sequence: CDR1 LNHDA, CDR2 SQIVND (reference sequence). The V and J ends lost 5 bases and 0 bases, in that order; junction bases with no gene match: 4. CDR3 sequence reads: CASSQAGGSNTGELFF. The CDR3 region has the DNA TGTGCCAGTAGTCAAGCGGGGGGATCGAACACCGGGGAGCTGTTTTTT.

DNA of the CDR3: TGTGCCAGCAGTCCCCGGGACAGGACCTACTATGGCTACACCTTC. Translated, it gives CASSPRDRTYYGYTF. The chain has TRBV6-5 and TRBJ1-2; 8 bases agree with TRBD1. The CDR3 runs to 15 residues. Germline V lookup: CDR1 MNHEY, CDR2 SVGAGI. Losses at the gene ends were 5 bases for V and 3 bases for J; bases not matched to a gene: 8.

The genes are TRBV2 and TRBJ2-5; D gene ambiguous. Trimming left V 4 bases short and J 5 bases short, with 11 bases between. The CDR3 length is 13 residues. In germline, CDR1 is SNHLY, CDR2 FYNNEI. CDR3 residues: CASSVGLEETQYF. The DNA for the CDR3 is TGTGCCAGCAGTGTGGGCCTTGAGGAGACCCAGTACTTC.

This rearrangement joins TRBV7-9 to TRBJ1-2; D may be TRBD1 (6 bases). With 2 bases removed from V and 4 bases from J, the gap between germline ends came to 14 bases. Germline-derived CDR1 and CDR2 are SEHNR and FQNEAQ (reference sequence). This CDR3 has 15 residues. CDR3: CASSLYAGGVYGYTF. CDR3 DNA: TGTGCCAGCAGCTTATACGCCGGGGGCGTCTATGGCTACACCTTC. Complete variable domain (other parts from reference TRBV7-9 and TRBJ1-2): DTGVSQNPRHKITKRGQNVTFRCDPISEHNRLYWYRQTLGQGPEFLTYFQNEAQLEKSRLLSDRFSAERPKGSFSTLEIQRTEQGDSAMYLCASSLYAGGVYGYTFGSGTRLTVV.

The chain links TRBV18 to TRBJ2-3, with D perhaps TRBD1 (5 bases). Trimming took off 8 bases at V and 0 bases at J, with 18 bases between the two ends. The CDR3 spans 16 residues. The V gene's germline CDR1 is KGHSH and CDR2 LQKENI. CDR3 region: CASAPQAFASTDTQYF. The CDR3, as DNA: TGTGCCAGCGCTCCACAGGCGTTCGCTAGCACAGATACGCAGTATTTT.

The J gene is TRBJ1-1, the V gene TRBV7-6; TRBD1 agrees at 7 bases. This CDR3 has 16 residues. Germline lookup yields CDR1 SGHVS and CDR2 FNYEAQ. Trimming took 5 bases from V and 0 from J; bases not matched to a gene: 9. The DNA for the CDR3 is TGTGCCAGCAGCCCTCAAGGGACAGCCATGAACACTGAAGCTTTCTTT. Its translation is CASSPQGTAMNTEAFF.

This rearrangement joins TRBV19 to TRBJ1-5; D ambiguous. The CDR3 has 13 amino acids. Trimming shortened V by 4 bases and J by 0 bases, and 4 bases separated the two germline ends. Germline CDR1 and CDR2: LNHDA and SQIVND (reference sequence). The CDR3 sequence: CASSRDSNQPQHF. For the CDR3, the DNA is TGTGCCAGTAGTAGAGATAGCAATCAGCCCCAGCATTTT.

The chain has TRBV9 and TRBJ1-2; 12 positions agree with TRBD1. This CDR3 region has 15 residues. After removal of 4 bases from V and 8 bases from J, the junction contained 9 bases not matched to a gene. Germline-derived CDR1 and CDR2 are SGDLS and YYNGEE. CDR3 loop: CASSPPGQGAWGYTF. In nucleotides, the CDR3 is TGTGCCAGCAGCCCTCCGGGACAGGGGGCATGGGGCTACACCTTC.

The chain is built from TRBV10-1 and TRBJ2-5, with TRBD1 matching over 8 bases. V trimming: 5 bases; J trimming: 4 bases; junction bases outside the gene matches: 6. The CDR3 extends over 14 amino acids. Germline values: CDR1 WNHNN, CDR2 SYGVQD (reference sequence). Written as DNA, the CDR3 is TGCGCCAGCAGTTCAGGGGGCTCCGGAGAGACCCAGTACTTC. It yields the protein CASSSGGSGETQYF.

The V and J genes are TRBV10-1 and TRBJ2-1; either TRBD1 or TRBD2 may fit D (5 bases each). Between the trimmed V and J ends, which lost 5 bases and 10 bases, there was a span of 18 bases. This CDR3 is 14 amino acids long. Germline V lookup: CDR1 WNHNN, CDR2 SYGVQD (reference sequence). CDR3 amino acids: CASSSGTEKPEQFF. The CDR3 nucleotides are TGCGCCAGCAGTTCCGGGACGGAGAAACCCGAGCAGTTCTTC.

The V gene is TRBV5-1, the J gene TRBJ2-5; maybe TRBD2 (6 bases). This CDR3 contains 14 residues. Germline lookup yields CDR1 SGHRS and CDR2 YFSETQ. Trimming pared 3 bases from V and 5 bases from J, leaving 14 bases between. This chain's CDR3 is CASSSLGGGETQYF. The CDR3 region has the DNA TGCGCCAGCAGCTCTCTCGGGGGAGGTGAGACCCAGTACTTC.

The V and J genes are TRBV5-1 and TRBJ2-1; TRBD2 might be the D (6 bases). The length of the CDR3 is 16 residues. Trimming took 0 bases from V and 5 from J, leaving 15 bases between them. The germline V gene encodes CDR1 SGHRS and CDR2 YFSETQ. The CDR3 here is CASSLGLRDTDNEQFF. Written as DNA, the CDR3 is TGCGCCAGCAGCTTGGGGTTGCGGGATACGGACAATGAGCAGTTCTTC.

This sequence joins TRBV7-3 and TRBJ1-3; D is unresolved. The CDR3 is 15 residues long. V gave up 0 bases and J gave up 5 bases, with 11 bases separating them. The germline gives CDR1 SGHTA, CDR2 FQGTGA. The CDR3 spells CASSLTGGGRNTIYF. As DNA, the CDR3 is TGTGCCAGCAGCTTAACGGGTGGCGGGCGAAACACCATATATTTT.

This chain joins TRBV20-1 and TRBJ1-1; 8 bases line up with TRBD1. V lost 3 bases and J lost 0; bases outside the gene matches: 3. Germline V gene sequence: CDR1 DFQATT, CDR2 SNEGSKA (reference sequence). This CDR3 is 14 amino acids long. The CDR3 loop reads CSASARGLNTEAFF. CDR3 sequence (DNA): TGCAGTGCTAGTGCCAGGGGGCTGAACACTGAAGCTTTCTTT.

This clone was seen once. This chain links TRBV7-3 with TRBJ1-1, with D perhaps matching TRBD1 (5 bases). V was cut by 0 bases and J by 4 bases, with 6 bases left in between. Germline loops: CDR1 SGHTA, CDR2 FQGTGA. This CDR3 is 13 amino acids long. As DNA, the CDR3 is TGTGCCAGCAGCTTAACGGGGGGCACTGAAGCTTTCTTT. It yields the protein CASSLTGGTEAFF. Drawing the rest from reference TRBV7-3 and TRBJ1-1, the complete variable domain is GAGVSQTPSNKVTEKGKYVELRCDPISGHTALYWYRQSLGQGPEFLIYFQGTGAADDSGLPNDRFFAVRPEGSVSTLKIQRTERGDSAVYLCASSLTGGTEAFFGQGTRLTVV.

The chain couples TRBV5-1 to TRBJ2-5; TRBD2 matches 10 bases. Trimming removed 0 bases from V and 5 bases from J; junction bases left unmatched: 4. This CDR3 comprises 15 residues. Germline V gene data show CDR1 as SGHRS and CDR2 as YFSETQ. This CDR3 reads CASSLGPSGSETQYF. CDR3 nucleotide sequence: TGCGCCAGCAGCTTGGGGCCTAGCGGGAGTGAGACCCAGTACTTC.

CDR3 nucleotides: TGTGCCAGCAGACCGGGACCTGAAACCTACGAGCAGTACTTC. It yields the protein CASRPGPETYEQYF. The rearrangement joins TRBV5-4 to TRBJ2-7; D may match TRBD1 or TRBD2 (5 bases each). Trimming pared 5 bases from V and 2 bases from J, leaving 14 bases between. Germline V gives CDR1 SGHNT, CDR2 YYREEE (reference sequence). The CDR3 sequence is 14 residues long. The full variable domain, completed using reference TRBV5-4 and TRBJ2-7, is ETGVTQSPTHLIKTRGQQVTLRCSSQSGHNTVSWYQQALGQGPQFIFQYYREEENGRGNFPPRFSGLQFPNYSSELNVNALELDDSALYLCASRPGPETYEQYFGPGTRLTVT.

For the CDR3, the DNA is TGCAGCGTTGAGTACGACAGGGGCGGGGAGCTGTTTTTT. This codes for CSVEYDRGGELFF. This chain joins TRBV29-1 and TRBJ2-2; 8 nucleotides align to TRBD1. Germline values: CDR1 SQVTM, CDR2 ANQGSEA. The CDR3 runs 13 residues. Trimming cost V 3 bases and J 7 bases; bases outside gene matches: 4.

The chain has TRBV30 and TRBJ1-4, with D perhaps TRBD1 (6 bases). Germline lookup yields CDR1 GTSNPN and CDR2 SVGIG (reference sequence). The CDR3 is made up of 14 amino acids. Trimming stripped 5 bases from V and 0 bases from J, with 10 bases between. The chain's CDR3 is CAWAWTATNEKLFF. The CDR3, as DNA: TGTGCCTGGGCCTGGACAGCAACTAATGAAAAACTGTTTTTT.

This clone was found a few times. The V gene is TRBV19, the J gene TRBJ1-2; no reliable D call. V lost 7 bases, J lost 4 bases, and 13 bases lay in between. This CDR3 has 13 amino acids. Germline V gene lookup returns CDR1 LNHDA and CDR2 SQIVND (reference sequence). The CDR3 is CASNRGPLYGYTF. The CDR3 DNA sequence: TGTGCCAGTAACCGTGGGCCCCTCTATGGCTACACCTTC.

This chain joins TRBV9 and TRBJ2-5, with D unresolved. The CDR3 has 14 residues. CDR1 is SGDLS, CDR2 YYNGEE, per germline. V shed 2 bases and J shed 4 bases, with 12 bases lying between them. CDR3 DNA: TGTGCCAGCAGCGTTGAGGCCGCGGCAGAGACCCAGTACTTC. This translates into CASSVEAAAETQYF.

The CDR3 DNA reads as TGTGCCAGTAGTACCGACAGGGGGCACTACGAGCAGTACTTC. This gives the protein CASSTDRGHYEQYF. This rearrangement joins TRBV19 to TRBJ2-7, with TRBD1 matching 10 bases. The CDR3 runs 14 residues. Germline CDR1 is LNHDA and CDR2 is SQIVND (reference sequence). V was pared by 4 bases and J by 3 bases, with 3 bases of the junction left unmatched. Filled out from reference TRBV19 and TRBJ2-7, the complete variable domain reads DGGITQSPKYLFRKEGQNVTLSCEQNLNHDAMYWYRQDPGQGLRLIYYSQIVNDFQKGDIAEGYSVSREKKESFPLTVTSAQKNPTAFYLCASSTDRGHYEQYFGPGTRLTVT.